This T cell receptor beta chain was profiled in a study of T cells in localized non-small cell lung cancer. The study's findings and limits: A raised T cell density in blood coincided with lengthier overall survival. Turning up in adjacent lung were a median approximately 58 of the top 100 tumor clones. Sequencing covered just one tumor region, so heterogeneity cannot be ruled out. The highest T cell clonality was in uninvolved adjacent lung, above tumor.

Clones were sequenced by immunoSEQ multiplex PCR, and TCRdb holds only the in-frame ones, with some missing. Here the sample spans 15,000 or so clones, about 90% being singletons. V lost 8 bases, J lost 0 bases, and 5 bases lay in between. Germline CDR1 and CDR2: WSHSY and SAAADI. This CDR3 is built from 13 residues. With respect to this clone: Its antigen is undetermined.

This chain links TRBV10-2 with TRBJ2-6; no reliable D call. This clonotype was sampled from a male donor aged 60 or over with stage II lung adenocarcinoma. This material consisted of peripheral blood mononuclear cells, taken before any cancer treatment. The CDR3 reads CASFVSGANVLTF. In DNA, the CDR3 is TGCGCCAGCTTCGTCTCTGGGGCCAACGTCCTGACTTTC.